The 17 T cell receptor beta chains reported below all come from one sample, sequenced in a study of blood T cell repertoires in COVID-19 (dated by TCRdb to 2019 to 2021). Libraries were constructed by the immunoSEQ multiplex PCR assay. This immuneACCESS table, as held by TCRdb, lists in-frame sequences with V and J called but not all clones. Of the missing ones, under half trace to an unresolved V gene in checked studies; the others have no known cause. The sample table holds 95,000 to 110,000 clones, of which roughly 84% were seen once. Together, the top ten hold approximately 12% of the sample. Sequenced sample: peripheral blood. These receptors were obtained from a human donor in a cohort sampled during active COVID-19.

The gene calls are TRBV10-3 and TRBJ1-1; D remains unclear. V was pared by 7 bases and J by 0 bases, with 15 bases between. Germline-derived CDR1 and CDR2 are ENHRY and SYGVKD. CDR3 length: 15 amino acids. The CDR3 sequence: CAIIRSIGMNTEAFF. In nucleotides, the CDR3 is TGTGCCATCATAAGGAGTATAGGAATGAACACTGAAGCTTTCTTT.

This chain connects TRBV11-2 to TRBJ1-1; D not certain. This CDR3 region has 14 residues. V dropped 5 bases and J dropped 3 bases, with 13 bases sitting between them. From germline, CDR1 is SGHAT and CDR2 FQNNGV. Here the CDR3 reads CASSAGPSHTEAFF. The CDR3 region has the DNA TGTGCCAGCAGCGCGGGTCCCTCACACACTGAAGCTTTCTTT.

The chain combines TRBV9 with TRBJ2-1; a weak D match, TRBD2 (6 bases). Germline V lookup: CDR1 SGDLS, CDR2 YYNGEE. The CDR3 has 15 amino acids. The V end was cut by 3 bases, the J end by 6 bases, with 16 bases between. The CDR3 loop is CASSARGGGVNEQFF. The CDR3 bases are TGTGCCAGCAGCGCCCGGGGAGGCGGGGTCAATGAGCAGTTCTTC.

The gene calls are TRBV11-2 and TRBJ2-1; 7 positions match TRBD1. The junction had 1 base not matched to a gene; V was cut back by 1 base and J by 4 bases. CDR3 size: 14 residues. The V gene's germline CDR1 is SGHAT and CDR2 FQNNGV. CDR3 nucleotides: TGTGCCAGCAGCTTAGCACAGGGGTACAATGAGCAGTTCTTC. Translating it yields CASSLAQGYNEQFF.

The count of this clone is one. One end of the junction is discordant with germline, which a read error may explain. The CDR3 nucleotides read TGTGCCAGCAGTAACTCCCAGGGGTTGGGAAACACCATATATTTT. Encoded protein: CASSNSQGLGNTIYF. The chain links TRBV6-5 to TRBJ1-3, with D perhaps TRBD1 (6 bases). Germline V gene sequence: CDR1 MNHEY, CDR2 SVGAGI. The CDR3 consists of 15 residues.

This chain uses TRBV3-1 (or the pseudogene TRBV3-2) with TRBJ1-2, with 8 bases fitting TRBD1. This CDR3 spans 14 amino acids. Unmatched junction bases numbered 4, after V lost 3 bases and J lost 4 bases. The germline gives CDR1 LGHDT, CDR2 YNNKEL (reference sequence). This CDR3 is CASSHGDRLYGYTF. Here the CDR3 DNA reads TGTGCCAGCAGCCATGGGGACAGGCTCTATGGCTACACCTTC.

The gene calls are TRBV9 and TRBJ1-3; D unresolved. This CDR3 region has 12 residues. V lost 4 bases to trimming and J lost 9 bases, with 11 bases between them. From germline, CDR1 is SGDLS and CDR2 YYNGEE. The CDR3: CASSPSSGTIYF. CDR3 coding DNA: TGTGCCAGCAGCCCGTCCAGTGGCACCATATATTTT.

The chain joins TRBV21-1 to TRBJ2-7; the table's D call, TRBD2, was not checked against the DNA. TRBV21-1 has pseudogene status. The CDR3 is 15 amino acids. CDR3 in DNA: TGTGCCAGCAGCAGCCGACCGTCTAGCTCCTACGAGCAGTACTTC. Amino acid sequence: CASSSRPSSSYEQYF.

This clone was seen just once. The V gene is TRBV30, the J gene TRBJ1-1, with D possibly matching TRBD1 (6 bases). Germline values: CDR1 GTSNPN, CDR2 SVGIG (reference sequence). With 2 bases removed from V and 5 bases from J, the gap between germline ends came to 15 bases. This CDR3 is built from 14 residues. CDR3 sequence: CAWSFQGRWTEAFF. CDR3 DNA sequence: TGTGCCTGGAGTTTCCAGGGGAGATGGACTGAAGCTTTCTTT. The whole variable domain, remainder taken from reference TRBV30 and TRBJ1-1, is SQTIHQWPATLVQPVGSPLSLECTVEGTSNPNLYWYRQAAGRGLQLLFYSVGIGQISSEVPQNLSASRPQDRQFILSSKKLLLSDSGFYLCAWSFQGRWTEAFFGQGTRLTVV.

V is TRBV7-6 and J is TRBJ2-1; perhaps TRBD1 as D (5 bases). The CDR3 runs 16 residues. Germline loops: CDR1 SGHVS, CDR2 FNYEAQ. Trimming took 4 bases from V and 1 from J, leaving 14 bases between them. The CDR3 bases are TGTGCCAGCAGCTCTAATCAGGGTTGGTCCTACAATGAGCAGTTCTTC. It is translated as CASSSNQGWSYNEQFF.

This chain connects TRBV6-5 to TRBJ2-7; no firm D call. The CDR3 covers 12 residues. The V gene lost 8 bases and the J gene lost 3 bases, with 11 bases spanning the gap. Germline CDR1 is MNHEY and CDR2 is SVGAGI. This CDR3 reads CASADTYYEQYF. Here the CDR3 DNA reads TGTGCCAGCGCTGACACTTACTACGAGCAGTACTTC.

The chain joins TRBV5-6 to TRBJ1-1; 8 bases match TRBD1. CDR1 and CDR2 from the germline V gene are SGHDT and YYEEEE. With V trimmed by 4 bases and J by 4 bases, 12 bases remained unmatched. The CDR3 is 16 amino acids. In DNA, the CDR3 is TGTGCCAGCAGCCGCTACAGGGGGAGGGGAATCACTGAAGCTTTCTTT. Translated, it gives CASSRYRGRGITEAFF.

This clone was observed once. V is TRBV3-1 (or the pseudogene TRBV3-2) and J is TRBJ1-1; the match to TRBD1 covers 10 bases. Germline V gives CDR1 LGHDT, CDR2 YNNKEL (reference sequence). The V and J ends lost 3 bases and 0 bases, in that order; junction bases with no gene match: 10. CDR3 length: 18 amino acids. CDR3 DNA: TGTGCCAGCAGCCAGGGGACCGGGACAGGGGCGGTGAACACTGAAGCTTTCTTT. It specifies CASSQGTGTGAVNTEAFF.

This chain links TRBV18 with TRBJ1-2, with TRBD1 identical over 7 bases. With V trimmed by 2 bases and J by 10 bases, 7 bases remained unmatched. Germline V gene data show CDR1 as KGHSH and CDR2 as LQKENI. The CDR3 totals 13 residues. The CDR3 DNA reads as TGTGCCAGCTCACCAGGACAGGATCGGGACTACACCTTC. Protein sequence: CASSPGQDRDYTF.

The chain combines TRBV18 with TRBJ1-2, with 7 bases that match TRBD1. This CDR3 has 15 amino acids. Germline CDR1 reads KGHSH; CDR2 reads LQKENI. V shed 5 bases and J 8 bases; nucleotides not matched to a gene: 14. The chain's CDR3 is CASSDQRQGGGGYTF. As DNA, the CDR3 is TGTGCCAGCTCAGATCAAAGACAGGGCGGCGGGGGCTACACCTTC.

The J gene is TRBJ1-2, the V gene TRBV9, with TRBD1 identical over 7 bases. This CDR3 contains 15 residues. Germline CDR1 reads SGDLS; CDR2 reads YYNGEE. V lost 0 bases, J lost 7 bases, and 9 bases stayed unmatched. The CDR3 here is CASSVDDRVPTGYTF. CDR3 in DNA: TGTGCCAGCAGCGTAGACGACAGGGTACCTACTGGCTACACCTTC.

The chain carries TRBV2 and TRBJ1-1, with D hard to call. From germline, CDR1 is SNHLY and CDR2 FYNNEI. This CDR3 has 13 residues. V lost 6 bases and J 0 bases, leaving 8 bases between the germline ends. The CDR3 loop is CASRARMNTEAFF. The CDR3, as DNA: TGTGCCAGCAGGGCCCGTATGAACACTGAAGCTTTCTTT.